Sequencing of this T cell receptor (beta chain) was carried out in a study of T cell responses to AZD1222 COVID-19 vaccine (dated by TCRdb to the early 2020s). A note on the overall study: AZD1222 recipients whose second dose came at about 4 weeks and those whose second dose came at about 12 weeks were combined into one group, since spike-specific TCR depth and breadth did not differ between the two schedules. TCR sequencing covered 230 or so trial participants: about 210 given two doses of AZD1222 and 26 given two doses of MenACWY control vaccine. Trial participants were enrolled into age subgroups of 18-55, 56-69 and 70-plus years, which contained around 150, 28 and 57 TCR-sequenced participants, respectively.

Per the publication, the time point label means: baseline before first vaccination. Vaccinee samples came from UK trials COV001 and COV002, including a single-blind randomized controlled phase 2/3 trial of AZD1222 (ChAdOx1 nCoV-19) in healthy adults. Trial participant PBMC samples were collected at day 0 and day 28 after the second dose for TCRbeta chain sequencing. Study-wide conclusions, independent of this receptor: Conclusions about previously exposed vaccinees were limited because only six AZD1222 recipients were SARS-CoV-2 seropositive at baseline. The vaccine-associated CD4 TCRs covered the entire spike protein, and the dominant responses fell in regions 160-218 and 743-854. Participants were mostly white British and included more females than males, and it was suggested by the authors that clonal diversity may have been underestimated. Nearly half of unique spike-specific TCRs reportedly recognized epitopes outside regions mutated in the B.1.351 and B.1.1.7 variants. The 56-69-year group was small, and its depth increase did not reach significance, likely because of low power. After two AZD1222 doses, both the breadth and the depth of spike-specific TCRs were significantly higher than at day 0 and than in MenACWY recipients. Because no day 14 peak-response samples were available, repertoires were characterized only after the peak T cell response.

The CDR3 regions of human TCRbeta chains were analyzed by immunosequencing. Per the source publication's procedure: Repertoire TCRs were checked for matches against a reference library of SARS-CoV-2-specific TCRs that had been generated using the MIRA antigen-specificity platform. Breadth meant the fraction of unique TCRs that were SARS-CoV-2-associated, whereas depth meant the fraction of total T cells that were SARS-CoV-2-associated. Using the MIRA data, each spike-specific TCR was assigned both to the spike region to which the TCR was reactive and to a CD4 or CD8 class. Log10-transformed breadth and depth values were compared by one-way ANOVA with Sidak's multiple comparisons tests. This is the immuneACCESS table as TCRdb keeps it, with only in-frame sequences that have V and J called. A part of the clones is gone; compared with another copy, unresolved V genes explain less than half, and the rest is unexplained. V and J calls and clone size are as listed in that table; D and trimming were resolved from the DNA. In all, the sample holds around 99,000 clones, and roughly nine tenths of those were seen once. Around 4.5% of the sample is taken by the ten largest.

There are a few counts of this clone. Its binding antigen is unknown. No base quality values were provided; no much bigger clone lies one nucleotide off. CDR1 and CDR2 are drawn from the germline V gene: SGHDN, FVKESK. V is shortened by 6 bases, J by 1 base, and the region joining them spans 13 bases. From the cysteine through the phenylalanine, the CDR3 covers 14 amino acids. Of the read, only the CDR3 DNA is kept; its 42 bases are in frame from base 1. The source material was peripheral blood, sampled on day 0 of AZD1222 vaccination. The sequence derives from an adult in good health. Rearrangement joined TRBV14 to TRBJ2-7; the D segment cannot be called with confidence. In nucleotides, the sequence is TGTGCCAGCAGTTCCGAGCGAGGATCCTACGAGCAGTACTTC. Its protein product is CASSSERGSYEQYF.